Following are 2 T cell receptor beta chains from one sample sequenced in a study of type 1 and type 2 diabetes patients. Genomic DNA was the PCR template. The TCR beta CDR3 region was amplified using 30 forward and 13 reverse primers. TCRdb itself ran the multiplex PCR reads through MiXCR, one entry per CDR3 protein. The repertoire includes about 290,000 distinct CDR3 sequences, approximately 50% of them detected once, and roughly an eighth sits in the top ten. The specimen was peripheral blood mononuclear cells (PBMCs). Receptors were obtained from a man younger than 35 with type 2 diabetes.

The chain is built from TRBV6-5 and TRBJ2-7; 9 nucleotides agree with TRBD2. V trimming: 7 bases; J trimming: 1 base; junction bases outside the gene matches: 5. This CDR3 spans 14 amino acids. Germline CDR1 and CDR2: MNHEY and SVGAGI. CDR3 region: CASIAGGRSYEQYF. CDR3 nucleotide sequence: TGTGCCAGCATTGCGGGGGGGAGGTCCTACGAGCAGTACTTC.

Notes on this clonotype: At one end the junction does not follow the germline gene, possibly because of a read error. The chain carries TRBV28 and TRBJ1-1, with D unresolved. The CDR3 contains 14 residues. Germline V gives CDR1 MDHEN, CDR2 SYDVKM. Here the CDR3 DNA reads TGTGACAGCAGTTTACTGGGGTTTGGCACTGAAGCTTTCTTT. As protein: CDSSLLGFGTEAFF.